The clone carrying this TCR beta chain was recorded once. Per the germline V gene, CDR1 is SGHNT and CDR2 is YYREEE (reference sequence). Trimming left V 3 bases short and J 1 base short, with 13 bases between. The CDR3 contains 15 residues. This sample was included in a study of blood T cell repertoires in COVID-19. Overall study context: The samples span acute and convalescent COVID-19 from the United States, Italy and Spain. T cells, B-cell-depleted T cells, or PBMCs supplied cDNA or gDNA.

As processed by the authors: Nucleated cell counts were estimated from reference gene primer amplification. The method was immunoSEQ multiplex PCR; TCRdb's version includes in-frame clones alone and lacks a portion of them. V and J calls and clone size are given by that table; D and trimming were obtained from the DNA. The sample has approximately 170,000 clones; around four fifths are singletons. The sequence derives from an elderly woman with COVID-19, enrolled during active disease. This rearrangement joins TRBV5-4 to TRBJ1-1; D perhaps matches TRBD1 (6 bases). The sequencing sample was made of peripheral blood. CDR3: CASSSKTGPNTEAFF. CDR3 DNA: TGTGCCAGCAGCTCCAAAACAGGGCCGAACACTGAAGCTTTCTTT. The complete variable domain, with remaining parts taken from reference TRBV5-4 and TRBJ1-1, reads ETGVTQSPTHLIKTRGQQVTLRCSSQSGHNTVSWYQQALGQGPQFIFQYYREEENGRGNFPPRFSGLQFPNYSSELNVNALELDDSALYLCASSSKTGPNTEAFFGQGTRLTVV.